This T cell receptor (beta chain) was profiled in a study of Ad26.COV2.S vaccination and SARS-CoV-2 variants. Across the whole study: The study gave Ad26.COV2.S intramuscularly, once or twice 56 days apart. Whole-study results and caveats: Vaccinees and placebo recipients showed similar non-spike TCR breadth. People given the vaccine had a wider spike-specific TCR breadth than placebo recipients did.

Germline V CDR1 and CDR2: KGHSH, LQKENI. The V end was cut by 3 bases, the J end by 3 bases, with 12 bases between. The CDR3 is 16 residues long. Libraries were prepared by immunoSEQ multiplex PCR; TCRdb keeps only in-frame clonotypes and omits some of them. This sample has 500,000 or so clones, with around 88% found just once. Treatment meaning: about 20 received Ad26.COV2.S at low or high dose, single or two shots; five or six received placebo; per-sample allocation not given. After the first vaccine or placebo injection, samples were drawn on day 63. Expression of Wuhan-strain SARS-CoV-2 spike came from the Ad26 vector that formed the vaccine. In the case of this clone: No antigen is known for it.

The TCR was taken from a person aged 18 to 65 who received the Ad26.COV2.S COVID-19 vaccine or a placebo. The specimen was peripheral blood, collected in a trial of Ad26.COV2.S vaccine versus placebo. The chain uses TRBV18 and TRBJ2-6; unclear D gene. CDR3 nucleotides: TGTGCCAGCTCACCCTCAGGCCGGCATGGGGCCAACGTCCTGACTTTC. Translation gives CASSPSGRHGANVLTF.